The sequence of this TCR beta chain was determined in a study of blood T cell repertoires in COVID-19. Study overall: In each case, the material was cDNA or gDNA derived from T cells, B-cell-depleted T cells, or PBMCs.

Clones were sequenced by immunoSEQ multiplex PCR, and TCRdb holds only the in-frame ones, with some missing. The sample lists 84,000 or so clones, over 80% seen once, with approximately 6% in the top ten. The CDR3 contains 12 residues. The germline V gene encodes CDR1 MNHEY and CDR2 SMNVEV (reference sequence). Deletions cut 4 bases from V and 9 bases from J, with 10 bases between. V and J are TRBV27 and TRBJ2-1; the D gene is possibly TRBD2 (5 bases). The receptor was isolated from a woman aged 55-70 years with active COVID-19. Sequencing used peripheral blood. The CDR3 protein is CASSSGTGEQFF. CDR3 nucleotides: TGTGCCAGCAGTTCGGGAACGGGTGAGCAGTTCTTC.